This entry lists 2 T cell receptor beta chains sequenced from one sample in a study of cytomegalovirus exposure and HLA in healthy donors (dated by TCRdb to the late 2010s). The library was made by the immunoSEQ multiplex PCR assay. The multiplex PCR relied on a mix of 60 forward primers for TCR Vbeta segments and 13 reverse primers for TCR Jbeta segments. TCRdb stores this immuneACCESS table with in-frame sequences only. Part of the clones is absent; in the studies checked, under half of the shortfall reflects unresolved V genes, and no reason is known for the rest. The sample table shows about 50,000 clones, and 77% are seen once. The ten biggest clones cover about 3% of the sample. Sequenced: PBMCs. The source is a woman in her thirties or forties in good health and CMV-seropositive.

The chain combines TRBV4-3 with TRBJ2-5, with 8 bases fitting TRBD2. V dropped 3 bases and J dropped 4; count of bases not matched to a gene: 7. The germline V gene encodes CDR1 LGHNA and CDR2 YSLEER. The CDR3 sequence is 15 residues long. CDR3 in amino acids: CASSHRGGLRETQYF. CDR3 bases: TGCGCCAGCAGCCACCGGGGGGGCCTTAGAGAGACCCAGTACTTC.

The rearrangement links TRBV18 to TRBJ1-1, with D tentatively TRBD1 (6 bases). Trimming shortened V by 3 bases and J by 6 bases, and 17 bases separated the two germline ends. Germline V gene data show CDR1 as KGHSH and CDR2 as LQKENI. The CDR3 runs 15 residues. This CDR3 reads CASSPWPGARPEAFF. In nucleotides, the CDR3 is TGTGCCAGCTCACCCTGGCCAGGGGCTCGTCCTGAAGCTTTCTTT.